These 2 T cell receptor beta chains were sequenced from one sample in a study of brain T cells in children with intractable seizures. Repertoires were generated with immunoSEQ multiplex PCR, while TCRdb's copy carries only in-frame clones and drops some. Here the sample spans 70,000 to 90,000 clones, about 93% being singletons. The sequences come from peripheral blood, collected at surgery. The receptors were sampled from a boy in the first two years of life with tuberous sclerosis and intractable seizures.

V usage is TRBV30 and J usage is TRBJ2-3; 8 nucleotides line up with TRBD1. Germline V gene lookup returns CDR1 GTSNPN and CDR2 SVGIG (reference sequence). After removal of 2 bases from V and 5 bases from J, the junction contained 6 bases not matched to a gene. This CDR3 is built from 14 residues. Written as DNA, the CDR3 is TGTGCCTGGAGTCAAACAGGGGGAGGAGATACGCAGTATTTT. Its translation is CAWSQTGGGDTQYF.

V usage is TRBV2 and J usage is TRBJ2-3; D is possibly TRBD2 (7 bases). The V gene's germline CDR1 is SNHLY and CDR2 FYNNEI. CDR3 length equals 16 residues. Trimming left V 4 bases short and J 4 bases short, with 18 bases between. CDR3 sequence reads: CASSVGGAFRADTQYF. CDR3 in DNA: TGTGCCAGCAGTGTAGGGGGGGCCTTTAGAGCAGATACGCAGTATTTT. The complete variable domain, with remaining parts taken from reference TRBV2 and TRBJ2-3, reads EPEVTQTPSHQVTQMGQEVILRCVPISNHLYFYWYRQILGQKVEFLVSFYNNEISEKSEIFDDQFSVERPDGSNFTLKIRSTKLEDSAMYFCASSVGGAFRADTQYFGPGTRLTVL.